Described below is a single T cell receptor (beta chain) sequence and its context. Its antigen has not been determined. The sample holds no much larger clone one base away, and base qualities are not on file. The germline V and J ends show losses of 5 bases and 1 base respectively, and no gene match explains 5 bases of the junction. Spanning cysteine to phenylalanine, the CDR3 consists of 15 amino acids. Only the CDR3 region is kept as DNA, spanning 45 bases read in frame from base 1. Based on the germline V gene, the CDR1 and CDR2 sequences are MNHEY and SVGAGI. TCRbeta CDR3 regions were amplified from genomic DNA by means of the immunoSEQ Assay, a bias-controlled multiplex PCR. The paper's data handling went like this. The number of nucleated cells in each sample was estimated from the amplification of reference gene primers within the assay. To quantify the absolute abundance of each unique TCRbeta CDR3 rearrangement, sequence reads were collapsed and filtered. For each sample, productive Simpson clonality was calculated as the square root of Simpson's diversity index across productive rearrangements. TCRdb obtained this table from immuneACCESS and retained in-frame rearrangements with V and J assigned. These tables miss some clones; where compared with another copy, unresolved V genes account for less than half of the shortfall, and the remainder is unexplained. V, J and clone size derive from that table, while D and trimming were established from the DNA sequence. For this sample there are 150,000 to 200,000 clones; more than 90% appear just once. Over 15% of the sample is in the top ten clones.

The data stem from a study of blood T cell repertoires in COVID-19 (dated by TCRdb to the early 2020s). About the full investigation: Samples covering the acute and convalescent phases of COVID-19 were provided by collaborators in the United States, Italy and Spain. The material from the prospective study consisted of cDNA or gDNA derived from T cells, B-cell-depleted T cells, or PBMCs. The dataset comprised deeply sampled blood TCRbeta repertoires from subjects exposed to, actively infected with, or recovered from COVID-19. The repertoires were released in a freely available public database intended as a resource for research on the immune response to SARS-CoV-2. Samples were obtained from the ongoing ImmuneRACE study (first 160 participants) and from 1,254 subjects provided by 6 global collaborators. Sample metadata almost always included a de-identified subject ID, COVID-19 status, age in years and sex. Where HLA class I and class II types were available, the types were taken from metadata supplied by the sample provider, not from assay-based typing.

Beyond this particular receptor, the publication reports: Clinical and demographic metadata were provided uncurated, with the amount varying by source and participant.

The collaborating institutions used their own protocols to collect whole blood in K2EDTA tubes. For TCRbeta analysis, collaborators shipped samples as frozen whole blood, isolated PBMCs, or DNA extracted from either of those sample types. The V and J genes are TRBV6-5 and TRBJ2-1, with 7 bases in between that match TRBD1. This clonotype originated in a man in his sixties with active or convalescent COVID-19. Sequences were obtained from peripheral blood. The nucleotide sequence is given as TGTGCCAGCAGTCTACAGGGGTGGTCCTACAATGAGCAGTTCTTC. It encodes CASSLQGWSYNEQFF.